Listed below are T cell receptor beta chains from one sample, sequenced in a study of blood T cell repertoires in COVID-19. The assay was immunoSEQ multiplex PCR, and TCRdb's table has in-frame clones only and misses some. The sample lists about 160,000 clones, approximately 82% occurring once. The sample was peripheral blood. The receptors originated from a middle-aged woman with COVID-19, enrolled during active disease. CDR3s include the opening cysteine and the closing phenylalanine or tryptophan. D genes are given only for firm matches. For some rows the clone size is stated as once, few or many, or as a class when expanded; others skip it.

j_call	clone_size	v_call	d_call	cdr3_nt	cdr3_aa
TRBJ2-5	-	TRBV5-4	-	TGTGCCAGCAGTCTCTCGGGCAGGGGCCGAGAGACCCAGTACTTC	CASSLSGRGRETQYF
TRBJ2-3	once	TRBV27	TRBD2	TGTGCCAGCAGTTTGCTCCGACCTAGCGGGACTAGCACAGATACGCAGTATTTT	CASSLLRPSGTSTDTQYF
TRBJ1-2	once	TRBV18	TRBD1	TGTGCCAGCTCACCAGGGACAGGATCCACCATGGGCTACACCTTC	CASSPGTGSTMGYTF
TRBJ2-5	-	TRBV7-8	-	TGTGCCAGCAGCTTGGCGAGGGAGACCCAGTACTTC	CASSLARETQYF
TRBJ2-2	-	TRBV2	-	TGTGCCAGCAGTGTTTTCCAGGGGAACACCGGGGAGCTGTTTTTT	CASSVFQGNTGELFF
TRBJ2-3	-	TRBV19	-	TGTGCCAGTAGTATTGGACTTGATACGCAGTATTTT	CASSIGLDTQYF
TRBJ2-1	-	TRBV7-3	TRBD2	TGTGCCAGCAGCCAGGGACTAGCGGCCTACAATGAGCAGTTCTTC	CASSQGLAAYNEQFF
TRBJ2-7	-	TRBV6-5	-	TGTGCCAGCACCCGAAGGCAGGGCTACGAGCAGTACTTC	CASTRRQGYEQYF
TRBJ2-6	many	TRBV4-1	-	TGCGCCAGCAGCCAGTTAGACTTAATCTCTGGGGCCAACGTCCTGACTTTC	CASSQLDLISGANVLTF
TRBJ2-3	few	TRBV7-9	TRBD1	TGTGCCAGCAGCGCACAGGGGGGACGCACAGATACGCAGTATTTT	CASSAQGGRTDTQYF
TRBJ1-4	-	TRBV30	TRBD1	TGTGCCTGGGACGCTGCCGGGACAGGGGACGAAAAACTGTTTTTT	CAWDAAGTGDEKLFF
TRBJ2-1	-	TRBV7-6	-	TGTGCCAGCAGCACCACGGGGGGCGATGAGCAGTTCTTC	CASSTTGGDEQFF
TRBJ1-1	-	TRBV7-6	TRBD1	TGTGCCAGCAGCGAGGTCGGGACAGCCAACACTGAAGCTTTCTTT	CASSEVGTANTEAFF
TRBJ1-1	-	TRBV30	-	TGTGCCTGGAGCCGCCCCTTCACGGACAGCTGCGCTTTCTTT	CAWSRPFTDSCAFF
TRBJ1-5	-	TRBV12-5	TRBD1	TGTGCTAGTGGAGGGACAGGGAGATCCAATCAGCCCCAGCATTTT	CASGGTGRSNQPQHF
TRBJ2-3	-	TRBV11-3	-	TGTGCCAGCAGCCCCCTCGGGGGGCTTAGCAGGTGTCGTGGGGATACGCAGTATTTT	CASSPLGGLSRCRGDTQYF
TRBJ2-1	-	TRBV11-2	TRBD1	TGTGCCAGCAGCCGCGACAGGGACCCCTACAATGAGCAGTTCTTC	CASSRDRDPYNEQFF
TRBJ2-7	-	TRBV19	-	TGTGCCAGTAGTATTGGGACTGGTCCCTACGAGCAGTACTTC	CASSIGTGPYEQYF
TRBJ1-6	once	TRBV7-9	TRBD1	TGTGCCAGCAGCCCCGACCGGGACAGGGCTCGTTCACCCCTCCACTTT	CASSPDRDRARSPLHF
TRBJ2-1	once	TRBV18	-	TGTGCCAGCTCACCGGACTGGAACCCGTCGAATGAGCAGTTCTTC	CASSPDWNPSNEQFF
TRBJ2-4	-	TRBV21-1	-	TGTGCCAGCACCCCTAGGGGAGGGAAGTACTTC	CASTPRGGKYF
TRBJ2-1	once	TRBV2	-	TGTGCCAGCAGTGAAGGCCCAGGGACCTACAATGAGCAGTTCTTC	CASSEGPGTYNEQFF
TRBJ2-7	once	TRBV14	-	TGTGCCAGCAGCCAACTTAGGCAGGGCTCCTACGAGCAGTACTTC	CASSQLRQGSYEQYF
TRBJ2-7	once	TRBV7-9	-	TGTGCCAGCAGCTTAGTCTCCCAGGGTAATGCCTACGAGCAGTACTTC	CASSLVSQGNAYEQYF
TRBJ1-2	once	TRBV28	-	TGTGCCAGCACCCCCTCACGGAACTATGGCTACACCTTC	CASTPSRNYGYTF
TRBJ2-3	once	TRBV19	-	TGTGCCACCGGGCCAGGGCCAGATACGCAGTATTTT	CATGPGPDTQYF
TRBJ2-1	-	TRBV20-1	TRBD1	TGCAGTGCTAGTGGTAGGAGGACAGGGGGCCATGAGCAGTTCTTC	CSASGRRTGGHEQFF
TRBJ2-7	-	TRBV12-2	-	TGTGCAAGTCGCTTAGTTGTCAGGGACACTGCCAACGAGCAGTACTTC	CASRLVVRDTANEQYF
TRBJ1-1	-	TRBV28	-	TGTGCCAGCAGAGGGGCGAGCACTGAAGCTTTCTTT	CASRGASTEAFF
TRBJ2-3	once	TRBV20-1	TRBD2	TGCAGTGCTAGTGTGCTAGCGGGGACCGATACGCAGTATTTT	CSASVLAGTDTQYF
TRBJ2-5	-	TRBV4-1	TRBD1	TGCGCCAGCAGCCAAAGGTTCGAAGGGACAGCTCTTCAAGAGACCCAGTACTTC	CASSQRFEGTALQETQYF
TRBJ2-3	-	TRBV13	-	TGTGCCAGCAGCCCGCGCGCCTCAGATACGCAGTATTTT	CASSPRASDTQYF
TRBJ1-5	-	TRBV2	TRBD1	TGTGCCACCTCAGGGGGCTATATGAGCAATCAGCCCCAGCATTTT	CATSGGYMSNQPQHF
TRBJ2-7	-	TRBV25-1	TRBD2	TGTGCCAGCAGTGAGGGACTAGCGCTATACTTC	CASSEGLALYF
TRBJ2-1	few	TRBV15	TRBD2	TGTGCCACCAGCAGAGTAACTAGCGGGGGGACCAATGAGCAGTTCTTC	CATSRVTSGGTNEQFF
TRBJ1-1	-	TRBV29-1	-	TGCAGCGCCTCGACAGCGAAGGCTTTCTTT	CSASTAKAFF
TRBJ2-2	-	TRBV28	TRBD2	TGTGCCAGCAGTCTCGAGGGACTAGCCGGACCCAGCACCGGGGAGCTGTTTTTT	CASSLEGLAGPSTGELFF
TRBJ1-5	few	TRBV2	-	TGTGCCAGCAAGGCCGGGACACATACGAATCAGCCCCAGCATTTT	CASKAGTHTNQPQHF
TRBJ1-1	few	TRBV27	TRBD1	TGTGCCACCTGGGACAGAGCCCCTGAGAACACTGAAGCTTTCTTT	CATWDRAPENTEAFF
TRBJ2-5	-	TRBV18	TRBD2	TGTGCCAGCTCACCAGGACTAGGAGGGAAAGAGACCCAGTACTTC	CASSPGLGGKETQYF
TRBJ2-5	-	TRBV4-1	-	TGCGCCAGCAGTCGACAGCGCCAAGAGACCCAGTACTTC	CASSRQRQETQYF
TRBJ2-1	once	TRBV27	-	TGTGCCAGTTCGGAGGGTTCGAGCTCCTACAATGAGCAGTTCTTC	CASSEGSSSYNEQFF
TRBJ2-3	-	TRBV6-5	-	TGTGCCAGCAGAAGAGAAACTAGCACAGATACGCAGTATTTT	CASRRETSTDTQYF
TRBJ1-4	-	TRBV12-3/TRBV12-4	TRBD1	TGTGCCAGCAGCCAGGACAGGGGCGAAAAACTGTTTTTT	CASSQDRGEKLFF
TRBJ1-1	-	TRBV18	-	TGTGCCAGTGCGACAGGAACGAACACTGAAGCTTTCTTT	CASATGTNTEAFF
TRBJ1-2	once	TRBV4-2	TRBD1	TGTGCCAGCAGCCATGGACAGGGGGGCTATGGCTACACCTTC	CASSHGQGGYGYTF
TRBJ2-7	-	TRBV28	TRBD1	TGTGCCAGCAGCCAAACCGGGACAGGGACCTACGAGCAGTACTTC	CASSQTGTGTYEQYF
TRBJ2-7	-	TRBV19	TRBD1	TGTGCCAGTTCACCGGGACAGGGCCCCTACGAGCAGTACTTC	CASSPGQGPYEQYF
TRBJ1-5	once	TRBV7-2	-	TGTGCCAGCAGCTTACTTGGGGGGTACAATCAGCCCCAGCATTTT	CASSLLGGYNQPQHF
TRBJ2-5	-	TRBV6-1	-	TGTGCCAGCAGTGAACCCGGGGGGCGAGAGACCCAGTACTTC	CASSEPGGRETQYF
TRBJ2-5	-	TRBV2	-	TGTGCCAGCAGGGGATCACCCGGGACACCGGGAGAGACCCAGTACTTC	CASRGSPGTPGETQYF